Shown below are 26 T cell receptor beta chains from a single sample sequenced in a study of T cell responses to AZD1222 COVID-19 vaccine. Profiling relied on immunoSEQ multiplex PCR, and the TCRdb table lists in-frame clones only, not all of them. The sample lists about 130,000 clones; roughly 90% were seen once. The sample was peripheral blood, taken on day 0 of AZD1222 vaccination. The receptors come from an adult in good health.

The chain uses TRBV7-9 and TRBJ1-1, with 9 nucleotides matching TRBD1. Germline CDR1 and CDR2: SEHNR and FQNEAQ (reference sequence). V lost 5 bases, J lost 5 bases, and 9 bases stayed unmatched. The length of the CDR3 is 15 residues. The CDR3 DNA follows: TGTGCCAGCAGCCTAGGACAGGGGAGGGAAACTGAAGCTTTCTTT. It encodes CASSLGQGRETEAFF.

This chain uses TRBV9 with TRBJ2-7; D gene unclear. Germline CDR1 reads SGDLS; CDR2 reads YYNGEE. Trimming shortened V by 4 bases and J by 2 bases, and 13 bases separated the two germline ends. The CDR3 covers 14 residues. The CDR3 protein is CASSNEYVPYEQYF. The CDR3 bases are TGTGCCAGCAGCAACGAGTACGTTCCCTACGAGCAGTACTTC.

The gene calls are TRBV28 and TRBJ1-5, with D unresolved. Per the germline V gene, CDR1 is MDHEN and CDR2 is SYDVKM. Trimming took off 3 bases at V and 6 bases at J, with 0 bases between the two ends. The CDR3 sequence is 10 residues long. CDR3 protein: CASSFQPQHF. CDR3 DNA: TGTGCCAGCAGTTTTCAGCCCCAGCATTTT.

This chain joins TRBV9 and TRBJ2-1; 7 nucleotides align to TRBD2. Unmatched junction bases numbered 6, after V lost 4 bases and J lost 2 bases. Germline CDR1 reads SGDLS; CDR2 reads YYNGEE. This CDR3 is built from 15 residues. In DNA form, the CDR3 reads TGTGCCAGCAGCCCCCAGACTAGCCCCTACAATGAGCAGTTCTTC. This codes for CASSPQTSPYNEQFF.

The rearrangement uses TRBV6-1 and TRBJ2-3; TRBD2 agrees at 7 bases. The germline gives CDR1 MNHNS, CDR2 SASEGT. V shed 3 bases, J shed 2 bases, and the junction held 5 bases outside the gene matches. CDR3 length equals 15 residues. The CDR3 spells CASSESSGHTDTQYF. The CDR3 DNA reads TGTGCCAGCAGTGAGTCTAGCGGACACACAGATACGCAGTATTTT.

This chain's CDR3 is CAGGQGVFEKLFF. For the CDR3, the DNA is TGTGCCGGAGGACAGGGGGTCTTTGAAAAACTGTTTTTT. The rearrangement joins TRBV6-6 to TRBJ1-4, with 10 nucleotides matching TRBD1. J was trimmed by 7 bases and V by 11 bases; bases with no gene match: 7. From germline, CDR1 is MNHNY and CDR2 SVGAGI (reference sequence). This CDR3 spans 13 amino acids.

The V gene is TRBV2, the J gene TRBJ1-5, with D tentatively TRBD1 (6 bases). Germline values: CDR1 SNHLY, CDR2 FYNNEI. Trimming pared 9 bases from V and 7 bases from J, leaving 19 bases between. This CDR3 is 14 amino acids long. CDR3 sequence reads: CASEGGGARQPQHF. CDR3 in DNA: TGTGCCAGTGAGGGGGGGGGCGCCCGGCAGCCCCAGCATTTT.

The chain recombines TRBV21-1 with TRBJ2-7. TRBV21-1 is designated a pseudogene. The CDR3 has 15 amino acids. The CDR3 sequence is CASSKVPENSYEQYF. In DNA, the CDR3 is TGTGCCAGCAGCAAAGTACCCGAAAACTCCTACGAGCAGTACTTC.

The chain joins TRBV7-9 to TRBJ1-3; D is possibly TRBD1 (5 bases). This CDR3 contains 16 residues. Per germline, CDR1 SEHNR and CDR2 FQNEAQ (reference sequence). Trimming took off 5 bases at V and 2 bases at J, with 16 bases between the two ends. This CDR3 is CASSTRARATGNTIYF. CDR3 coding DNA: TGTGCCAGCAGCACCCGAGCCAGGGCCACTGGAAACACCATATATTTT. The complete variable domain, with remaining parts taken from reference TRBV7-9 and TRBJ1-3, reads DTGVSQNPRHKITKRGQNVTFRCDPISEHNRLYWYRQTLGQGPEFLTYFQNEAQLEKSRLLSDRFSAERPKGSFSTLEIQRTEQGDSAMYLCASSTRARATGNTIYFGEGSWLTVV.

The V and J genes are TRBV30 and TRBJ1-1; 7 nucleotides line up with TRBD1. CDR1 and CDR2 from the germline V gene are GTSNPN and SVGIG (reference sequence). With 1 base clipped from V and 4 bases from J, the junction kept 6 bases outside the gene matches. The CDR3 spans 14 residues. The chain's CDR3 is CAWSGNRGATEAFF. The DNA for the CDR3 is TGTGCCTGGAGTGGCAACAGGGGTGCCACTGAAGCTTTCTTT. Based on the CDR3 plus reference TRBV30 and TRBJ1-1, the full variable domain is SQTIHQWPATLVQPVGSPLSLECTVEGTSNPNLYWYRQAAGRGLQLLFYSVGIGQISSEVPQNLSASRPQDRQFILSSKKLLLSDSGFYLCAWSGNRGATEAFFGQGTRLTVV.

This clone was recorded once. The chain recombines TRBV18 with TRBJ2-7; 8 nucleotides align to TRBD2. After removal of 4 bases from V and 6 bases from J, the junction contained 32 bases not matched to a gene. The CDR3 consists of 22 residues. In germline, CDR1 is KGHSH, CDR2 LQKENI. In DNA, the CDR3 is TGTGCCAGCTCACTCTTACGGACTAGCAGCTACGCGGAGTGGGCTACTTCTATCGAGCAGTACTTC. Its translation is CASSLLRTSSYAEWATSIEQYF.

This sequence joins TRBV19 and TRBJ1-4; D uncertain. This CDR3 spans 16 amino acids. Germline V gene lookup returns CDR1 LNHDA and CDR2 SQIVND (reference sequence). The V end lost 4 bases, the J end lost 0 bases, and 12 bases lay between the germline ends. CDR3 sequence (DNA): TGTGCCAGTAGTAACCTACACGGTCCAACTAATGAAAAACTGTTTTTT. Residues: CASSNLHGPTNEKLFF.

Only one count was recorded for this clone. CDR3 protein: CASSFPGTIGSEQYF. The CDR3 DNA reads as TGTGCCAGCAGTTTCCCCGGGACTATTGGTTCCGAGCAGTACTTC. The chain recombines TRBV28 with TRBJ2-7; 7 bases are a match to TRBD2. The V gene's germline CDR1 is MDHEN and CDR2 SYDVKM. Trimming removed 3 bases from V and 6 bases from J; junction bases left unmatched: 11. This CDR3 has 15 residues.

The chain has TRBV7-2 and TRBJ2-1, with a tentative D call TRBD1 (6 bases). Germline-derived CDR1 and CDR2 are SGHTA and FQGNSA. Trimming took 2 bases from V and 5 from J, leaving 16 bases between them. This CDR3 region has 16 residues. The CDR3, as DNA: TGTGCCAGCAGCTTAAATTTACAGGGTAGGAACAATGAGCAGTTCTTC. Its protein is CASSLNLQGRNNEQFF.

V usage is TRBV9 and J usage is TRBJ2-3, with 7 bases fitting TRBD1. This CDR3 region has 14 residues. V lost 3 bases and J lost 5; bases outside the gene matches: 6. Germline V CDR1 and CDR2: SGDLS, YYNGEE. The CDR3 DNA sequence: TGTGCCAGCAGCGAGGGGGCTATTCAAGATACGCAGTATTTT. Translating it yields CASSEGAIQDTQYF.

Points on this clone: The germline gene is not matched at one end of the junction; a read error may be the cause. This chain joins TRBV5-1 and TRBJ2-2; TRBD1 matches 11 bases. The CDR3 has 15 residues. The germline CDR1 and CDR2 sequences are SGHRS and YFSETQ. Written as DNA, the CDR3 is TGCGCCCGCAGCGGCCGGGACAGGGGGGCCGGGGAGCTGTTTTTT. Protein: CARSGRDRGAGELFF.

The chain combines TRBV30 with TRBJ1-3; possibly TRBD1 for D (5 bases). V was trimmed by 1 base and J by 4 bases, leaving 17 bases between them. The germline V gene encodes CDR1 GTSNPN and CDR2 SVGIG (reference sequence). The CDR3 length is 16 residues. The DNA for the CDR3 is TGTGCCTGGAGTGAAGCAGTGGGGCCCCCCGGAAACACCATATATTTT. This gives the protein CAWSEAVGPPGNTIYF.

The rearrangement uses TRBV3-1 (or the pseudogene TRBV3-2) and TRBJ2-3; unclear D gene. Trimming took 1 base from V and 3 from J, leaving 8 bases between them. In germline, CDR1 is LGHDT, CDR2 YNNKEL (reference sequence). The CDR3 has 14 amino acids. The CDR3 nucleotides are TGTGCCAGCAGCCAAGGGACCACGACAGATACGCAGTATTTT. Protein product: CASSQGTTTDTQYF.

The rearrangement joins TRBV11-2 to TRBJ2-4; TRBD1 might be the D (6 bases). From germline, CDR1 is SGHAT and CDR2 FQNNGV. The CDR3 runs 16 residues. The V end lost 5 bases, the J end lost 1 base, and 15 bases lay between the germline ends. CDR3: CASSLNRVGAKNIQYF. The CDR3 DNA sequence: TGTGCCAGCAGCCTCAACAGGGTTGGGGCCAAAAACATTCAGTACTTC.

The CDR3 loop is CASSDSRGGTDTQYF. The CDR3 region has the DNA TGTGCCAGCAGTGACTCGAGGGGCGGCACAGATACGCAGTATTTT. The chain has TRBV6-4 and TRBJ2-3, with D possibly called TRBD1 or TRBD2 (5 bases each). This CDR3 spans 15 amino acids. V was pared by 0 bases and J by 1 base, with 8 bases between. Germline lookup yields CDR1 MRHNA and CDR2 SNTAGT.

CDR3 residues: CASSLGQGGQPQHF. Written as DNA, the CDR3 is TGTGCCAGCAGCTTGGGTCAGGGGGGTCAGCCCCAGCATTTT. The V and J genes are TRBV5-5 and TRBJ1-5; the match to TRBD1 covers 7 bases. Germline trimming cut 0 bases from V and 6 bases from J; bases unmatched to any gene: 3. This CDR3 is built from 14 residues. CDR1 SGHKS and CDR2 YYEKEE come from the germline V gene (reference sequence).

The chain is built from TRBV7-9 and TRBJ1-1; D unclear. CDR1 is SEHNR and CDR2 is FQNEAQ in the germline V gene (reference sequence). V was trimmed by 3 bases and J by 1 base, leaving 6 bases between them. CDR3 size: 13 residues. CDR3 amino acids: CASSLAWNTEAFF. As DNA, the CDR3 is TGTGCCAGCAGCTTGGCGTGGAACACTGAAGCTTTCTTT.

The sample holds a few counts of this clone. The J gene is TRBJ2-7, the V gene TRBV10-3; 15 nucleotides match TRBD2. The J segment lost 4 bases and the V segment lost 3 bases, leaving 7 bases of the junction unmatched. Germline lookup yields CDR1 ENHRY and CDR2 SYGVKD. The CDR3 has 17 residues. This chain's CDR3 is CAISDRRTSGRVYEQYF. The DNA of the CDR3 is TGTGCCATCAGTGACCGGAGGACTAGCGGGAGGGTTTACGAGCAGTACTTC.

J is TRBJ2-1 and V is TRBV9, with D maybe TRBD1 (6 bases). Germline CDR1 and CDR2: SGDLS and YYNGEE. The CDR3 totals 12 residues. V lost 2 bases and J lost 7, with 7 bases in between. Here the CDR3 reads CASSVTGNEQFF. The CDR3 nucleotides read TGTGCCAGCAGCGTTACAGGGAATGAGCAGTTCTTC.

This rearrangement joins TRBV7-2 to TRBJ2-1, with 8 bases lining up with TRBD2. The CDR3 is made up of 15 amino acids. V shed 2 bases, J shed 5 bases, and the junction held 5 bases outside the gene matches. CDR1 SGHTA and CDR2 FQGNSA come from the germline V gene. This chain's CDR3 is CASSLTGTRDNEQFF. The CDR3 DNA follows: TGTGCCAGCAGCTTAACCGGGACTAGGGACAATGAGCAGTTCTTC.

The chain recombines TRBV6-5 with TRBJ2-7, with D possibly being TRBD1 (5 bases). V lost 0 bases and J lost 6, with 15 bases in between. CDR1 is MNHEY and CDR2 is SVGAGI in the germline V gene. The CDR3 spans 15 residues. CDR3 nucleotide sequence: TGTGCCAGCAGTTACTCGCGACAGTACTACGGCGAGCAGTACTTC. It codes for CASSYSRQYYGEQYF.